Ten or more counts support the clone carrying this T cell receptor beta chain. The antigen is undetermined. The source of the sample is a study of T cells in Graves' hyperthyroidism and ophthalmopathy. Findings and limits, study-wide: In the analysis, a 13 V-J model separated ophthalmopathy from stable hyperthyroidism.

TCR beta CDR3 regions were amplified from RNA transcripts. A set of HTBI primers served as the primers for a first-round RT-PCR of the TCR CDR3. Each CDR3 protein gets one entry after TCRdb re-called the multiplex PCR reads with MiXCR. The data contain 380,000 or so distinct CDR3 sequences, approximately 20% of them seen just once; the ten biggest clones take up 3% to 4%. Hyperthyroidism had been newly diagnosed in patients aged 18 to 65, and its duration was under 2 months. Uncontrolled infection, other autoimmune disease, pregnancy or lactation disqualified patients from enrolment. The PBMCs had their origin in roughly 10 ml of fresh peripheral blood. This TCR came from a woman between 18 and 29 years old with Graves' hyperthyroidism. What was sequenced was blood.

The CDR3 loop is CASSLAPWETQYF. As DNA, the CDR3 is TGTGCCAGCAGCTTAGCTCCGTGGGAGACCCAGTACTTC. The chain uses TRBV11-2 and TRBJ2-5; the D is unclear. The CDR3 covers 13 residues. In germline, CDR1 is SGHAT, CDR2 FQNNGV. The germline V and J ends were trimmed by 1 base and 5 bases, with 8 bases remaining between them.